Here is one T cell receptor beta chain with its context. What it binds is not known. The sample comes from a study of shared clonotypes between healthy human individuals. The study's findings and limits: Though the depth was large, rarefaction showed that sorted-subset sequencing was incomplete.

Assay: immunoSEQ multiplex PCR; the TCRdb copy retains only in-frame clones and omits some. The sample has around 2,000,000 clones, 85% to 95% seen once. Germline loops: CDR1 GTSNPN, CDR2 SVGIG (reference sequence). Deletions cut 2 bases from V and 3 bases from J, with 10 bases between. The CDR3 is made up of 13 amino acids. The receptor was derived from a man in his late teens or twenties in good health. Sequencing was performed on naive CD4+ T cells sorted from blood. Subset meaning: CD45RA+ positively selected. The V and J genes are TRBV30 and TRBJ1-1; D not certain. The CDR3 nucleotides are TGTGCCTGGAGTCCGTTACAAGACACTGAAGCTTTCTTT. As protein: CAWSPLQDTEAFF. Full variable domain (outside the CDR3, taken from reference TRBV30 and TRBJ1-1): SQTIHQWPATLVQPVGSPLSLECTVEGTSNPNLYWYRQAAGRGLQLLFYSVGIGQISSEVPQNLSASRPQDRQFILSSKKLLLSDSGFYLCAWSPLQDTEAFFGQGTRLTVV.